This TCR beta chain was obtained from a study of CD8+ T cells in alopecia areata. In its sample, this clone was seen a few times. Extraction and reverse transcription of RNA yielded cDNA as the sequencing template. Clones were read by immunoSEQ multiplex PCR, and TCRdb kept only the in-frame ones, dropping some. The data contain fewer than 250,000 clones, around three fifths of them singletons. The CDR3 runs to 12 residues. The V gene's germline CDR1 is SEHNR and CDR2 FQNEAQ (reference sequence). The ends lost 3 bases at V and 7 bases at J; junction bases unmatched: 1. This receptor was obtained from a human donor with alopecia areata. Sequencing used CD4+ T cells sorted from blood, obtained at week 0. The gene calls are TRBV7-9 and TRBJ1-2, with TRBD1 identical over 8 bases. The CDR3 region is CASSFGTGGYTF. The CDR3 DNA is TGTGCCAGCAGCTTTGGGACAGGTGGCTACACCTTC. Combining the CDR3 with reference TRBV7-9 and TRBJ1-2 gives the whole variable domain DTGVSQNPRHKITKRGQNVTFRCDPISEHNRLYWYRQTLGQGPEFLTYFQNEAQLEKSRLLSDRFSAERPKGSFSTLEIQRTEQGDSAMYLCASSFGTGGYTFGSGTRLTVV.